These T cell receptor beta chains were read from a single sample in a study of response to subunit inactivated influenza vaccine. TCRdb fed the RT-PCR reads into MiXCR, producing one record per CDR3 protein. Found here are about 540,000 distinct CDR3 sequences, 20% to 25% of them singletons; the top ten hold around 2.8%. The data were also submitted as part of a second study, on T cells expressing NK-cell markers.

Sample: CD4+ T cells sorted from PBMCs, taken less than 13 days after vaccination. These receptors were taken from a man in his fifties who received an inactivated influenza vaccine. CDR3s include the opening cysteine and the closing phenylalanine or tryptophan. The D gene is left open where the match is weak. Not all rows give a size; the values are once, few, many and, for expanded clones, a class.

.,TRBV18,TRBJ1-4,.,CASSPPGEKLFF,TGTGCCAGCTCACCACCGGGTGAAAAACTGTTTTTT
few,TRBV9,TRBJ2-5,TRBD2,CASSPALTGGRETQYF,TGTGCCAGCAGCCCCGCCCTCACGGGAGGAAGGGAGACCCAGTACTTC
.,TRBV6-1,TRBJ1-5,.,CASSENLVQPQHF,TGTGCCAGCAGTGAAAATTTGGTTCAGCCCCAGCATTTT
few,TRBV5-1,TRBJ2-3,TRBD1,CASTREGARGTDTQYF,TGCGCCAGCACCCGCGAGGGGGCGCGGGGCACAGATACGCAGTATTTT
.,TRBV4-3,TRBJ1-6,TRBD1,CASSQDFRTGAIPPLHF,TGCGCCAGCAGCCAAGATTTTCGGACAGGGGCAATTCCACCCCTCCACTTT
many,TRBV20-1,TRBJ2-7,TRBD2,CSARAGLAASYEQYF,TGCAGTGCTAGGGCGGGACTAGCGGCCTCCTACGAGCAGTACTTC
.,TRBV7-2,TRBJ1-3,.,CASSPDFHSGNTIYF,TGTGCCAGCAGCCCGGACTTTCACTCTGGAAACACCATATATTTT
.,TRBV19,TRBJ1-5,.,CASSIDHRPQHF,TGTGCCAGTAGTATAGATCACAGGCCCCAGCATTTT
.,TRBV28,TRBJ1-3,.,CASSSRAILYTIYF,TGTGCCAGCAGCTCCAGGGCGATTTTGTACACCATATATTTT
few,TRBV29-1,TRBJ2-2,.,CSVELPGAVDGELFF,TGCAGCGTTGAACTTCCGGGGGCGGTGGACGGGGAGCTGTTTTTT
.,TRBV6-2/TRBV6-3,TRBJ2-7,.,CASSSFRVYEQYF,TGTGCCAGCAGTTCCTTTCGGGTCTACGAGCAGTACTTC
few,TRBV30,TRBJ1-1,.,CAWSASTNTEAFF,TGTGCCTGGAGTGCTTCAACGAACACTGAAGCTTTCTTT
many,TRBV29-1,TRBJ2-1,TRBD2,CSGGGGSGRAWEQFF,TGCAGCGGCGGAGGCGGTAGCGGGAGGGCTTGGGAGCAGTTCTTC
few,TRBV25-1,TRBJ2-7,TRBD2,CAAGRGAYEQYF,TGTGCCGCAGGTCGGGGGGCCTACGAGCAGTACTTC
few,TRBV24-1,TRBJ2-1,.,CATSGLRRGEQFF,TGTGCCACCAGTGGCCTCCGCCGAGGTGAGCAGTTCTTC
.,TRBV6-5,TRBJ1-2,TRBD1,CASSYSPRTGGLSYTF,TGTGCCAGCAGTTACAGCCCTCGGACAGGGGGCTTGAGCTACACCTTC
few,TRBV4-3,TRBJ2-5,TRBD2,CASSQVHRAGGVETQYF,TGCGCCAGCAGCCAAGTACATCGAGCGGGGGGTGTTGAGACCCAGTACTTC
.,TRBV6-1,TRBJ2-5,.,CASRIRGDETQYF,TGTGCCAGCAGGATTAGGGGGGATGAGACCCAGTACTTC
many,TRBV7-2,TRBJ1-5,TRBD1,CASSLQGVLGNQPQHF,TGTGCCAGCAGCTTACAGGGGGTCCTTGGCAATCAGCCCCAGCATTTT
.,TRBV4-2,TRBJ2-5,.,CASSQDRNGQETQYF,TGTGCCAGCAGCCAAGATCGTAATGGCCAAGAGACCCAGTACTTC
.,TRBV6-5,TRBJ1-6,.,CASSYRLGSSYNSPLHF,TGTGCCAGCAGTTACCGGCTCGGTAGCTCCTATAATTCACCCCTCCACTTT
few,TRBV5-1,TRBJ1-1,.,CASSLEDGRVNTEAFF,TGCGCCAGCAGCTTGGAAGATGGCAGGGTGAACACTGAAGCTTTCTTT
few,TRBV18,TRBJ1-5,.,CASSDQTSIGNQPQHF,TGTGCCAGCTCAGATCAAACATCGATTGGGAATCAGCCCCAGCATTTT
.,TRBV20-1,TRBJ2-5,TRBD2,CSAGPSGVRQETQYF,TGCAGTGCCGGGCCTAGCGGGGTGCGGCAAGAGACCCAGTACTTC
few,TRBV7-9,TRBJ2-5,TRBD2,CASTRGSGQETQYF,TGTGCCAGCACCCGGGGTAGCGGGCAAGAGACCCAGTACTTC
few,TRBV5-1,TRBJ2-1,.,CASSVYRVDEQFF,TGCGCCAGCAGCGTTTATAGGGTCGATGAGCAGTTCTTC
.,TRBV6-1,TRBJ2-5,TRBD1,CASTMNRDRAAQYF,TGTGCCAGCACCATGAACCGGGACAGGGCGGCCCAGTACTTC
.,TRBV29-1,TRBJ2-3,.,CSVAGRYSTDTQYF,TGCAGCGTAGCCGGACGGTATAGCACAGATACGCAGTATTTT
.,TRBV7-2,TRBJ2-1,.,CASSNRRARNEQFF,TGTGCCAGCAGCAACCGGCGGGCGCGAAATGAGCAGTTCTTC
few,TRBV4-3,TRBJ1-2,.,CASSQELGFRYGYTF,TGCGCCAGCAGCCAAGAACTGGGATTTCGGTATGGCTACACCTTC
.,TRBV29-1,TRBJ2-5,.,CSALARQETQYF,TGCAGCGCCCTAGCGCGTCAGGAGACCCAGTACTTC